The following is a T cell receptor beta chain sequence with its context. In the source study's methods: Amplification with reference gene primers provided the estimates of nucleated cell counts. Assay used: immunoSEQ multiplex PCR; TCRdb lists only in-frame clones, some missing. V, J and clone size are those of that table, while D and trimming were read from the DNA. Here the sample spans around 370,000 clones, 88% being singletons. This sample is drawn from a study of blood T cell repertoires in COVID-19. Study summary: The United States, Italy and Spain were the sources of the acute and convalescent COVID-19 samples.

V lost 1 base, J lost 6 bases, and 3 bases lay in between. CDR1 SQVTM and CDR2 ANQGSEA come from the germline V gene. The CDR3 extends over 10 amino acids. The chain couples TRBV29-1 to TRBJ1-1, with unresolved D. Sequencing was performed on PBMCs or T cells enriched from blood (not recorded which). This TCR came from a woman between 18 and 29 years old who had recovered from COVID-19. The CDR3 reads CSVEVAEAFF. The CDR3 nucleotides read TGCAGCGTTGAAGTAGCTGAAGCTTTCTTT.